Listed below are T cell receptor beta chains from one sample, sequenced in a study of technical replicates of blood from a handful of donors. The method was immunoSEQ multiplex PCR; TCRdb's version includes in-frame clones alone and lacks a portion of them. The sample lists fewer than 90,000 clones, approximately 96% seen once, with 0.22% in the top ten. Sequenced material: T cells isolated from PBMCs. The source is a human donor in good health. The CDR3 runs from the conserved cysteine through the conserved F or W. D genes are given only for firm matches. Size values are once, few and many counts, or a class for expanded clones, and some rows have none.

v_gene: TRBV28
j_gene: TRBJ2-2
d_gene: NA
abundance: once
CDR3nt: TGTGCCAGCAGCCCGACCGGGGAGCTGTTTTTT
CDR3aa: CASSPTGELFF

v_gene: TRBV7-9
j_gene: TRBJ2-1
d_gene: TRBD2
abundance: NA
CDR3nt: TGTGCCAGCAGCTTCAGCGGGGGAAGGGACAATGAGCAGTTCTTC
CDR3aa: CASSFSGGRDNEQFF

v_gene: TRBV4-1
j_gene: TRBJ2-3
d_gene: TRBD2
abundance: NA
CDR3nt: TGCGCCAGCAGTCGGACTAGCGGGGGGCTTAGCACAGATACGCAGTATTTT
CDR3aa: CASSRTSGGLSTDTQYF

v_gene: TRBV6-1
j_gene: TRBJ1-3
d_gene: NA
abundance: NA
CDR3nt: TGTGCCAGCAGGGAACCGGGATCCTCTGGAAACACCATATATTTT
CDR3aa: CASREPGSSGNTIYF

v_gene: TRBV28
j_gene: TRBJ2-1
d_gene: TRBD2
abundance: NA
CDR3nt: TGTGCCAGCACGAGGGCGGGAGAGCGGTTCTTC
CDR3aa: CASTRAGERFF

v_gene: TRBV23-1
j_gene: TRBJ2-7
d_gene: TRBD2
abundance: NA
CDR3nt: TGCGCCAGCAGTCACCACGGGGGGGGGAGATTCTTCTACGAGCAGTACTTC
CDR3aa: CASSHHGGGRFFYEQYF

v_gene: TRBV28
j_gene: TRBJ1-2
d_gene: NA
abundance: NA
CDR3nt: TGTGCCAGCAGTTTCGGGGGAGGGTATGGCTACACCTTC
CDR3aa: CASSFGGGYGYTF

v_gene: TRBV13
j_gene: TRBJ2-1
d_gene: NA
abundance: NA
CDR3nt: TGTGCCAGCAGCTTAGGACTAGCCTCTTCCTATGAGCAGTTCTTC
CDR3aa: CASSLGLASSYEQFF

v_gene: TRBV5-8
j_gene: TRBJ2-5
d_gene: TRBD2
abundance: NA
CDR3nt: TGTGCCAGCAGCCCGTCGGGACTGCGGGAGGGGTTTCAAGAGACCCAGTACTTC
CDR3aa: CASSPSGLREGFQETQYF

v_gene: TRBV9
j_gene: TRBJ2-7
d_gene: TRBD2
abundance: NA
CDR3nt: TGTGCCAGCAGCGTAGTAAGCGGGGGCCCTCTCTACGAGCAGTACTTC
CDR3aa: CASSVVSGGPLYEQYF

v_gene: TRBV28
j_gene: TRBJ1-2
d_gene: NA
abundance: NA
CDR3nt: TGTGCCAGCAGTACTACCTATGGCTACACCTTC
CDR3aa: CASSTTYGYTF

v_gene: TRBV4-2
j_gene: TRBJ1-5
d_gene: TRBD1
abundance: NA
CDR3nt: TGTGCCAGCAGCCAAGAGGTGGGACAGGGTTACCAGCCCCAGCATTTT
CDR3aa: CASSQEVGQGYQPQHF

v_gene: TRBV5-1
j_gene: TRBJ1-5
d_gene: NA
abundance: NA
CDR3nt: TGCGCCAGCAGCCCGGAAGGGGGTTACAACAATCAGCCCCAGCATTTT
CDR3aa: CASSPEGGYNNQPQHF

v_gene: TRBV29-1
j_gene: TRBJ2-1
d_gene: NA
abundance: NA
CDR3nt: TGCAGCGTTGAGAGACCCTTGTGGGCTAGCCTATCGAATGAGCAGTTCTTC
CDR3aa: CSVERPLWASLSNEQFF

v_gene: TRBV6-6
j_gene: TRBJ1-3
d_gene: TRBD1
abundance: NA
CDR3nt: TGTGCCAGCAGCAACAGGGGCGGTGGAAACACCATATATTTT
CDR3aa: CASSNRGGGNTIYF

v_gene: TRBV5-7
j_gene: TRBJ2-7
d_gene: TRBD2
abundance: NA
CDR3nt: TGTGCCAGCAGCTTGGATCTTCGCGGGGGGGTCTACGAGCAGTACTTC
CDR3aa: CASSLDLRGGVYEQYF

v_gene: TRBV6-1
j_gene: TRBJ1-3
d_gene: TRBD1
abundance: NA
CDR3nt: TGTGCCAGCAGTGACCCCTTGACAGGGGGTGGAAACACCATATATTTT
CDR3aa: CASSDPLTGGGNTIYF

v_gene: TRBV27
j_gene: TRBJ1-5
d_gene: TRBD1
abundance: NA
CDR3nt: TGTGCCAGCAGTTTACGAACAGGGGTCCCCCAGCATTTT
CDR3aa: CASSLRTGVPQHF

v_gene: TRBV4-1
j_gene: TRBJ2-7
d_gene: NA
abundance: NA
CDR3nt: TGCGCCAGCAGCCAAGATAGCCCAGCCTACGAGCAGTACTTC
CDR3aa: CASSQDSPAYEQYF

v_gene: TRBV11-2
j_gene: TRBJ2-1
d_gene: NA
abundance: NA
CDR3nt: TGTGCCAGCAGCTTAGATGTCTACCCCAATGAGCAGTTCTTC
CDR3aa: CASSLDVYPNEQFF

v_gene: TRBV4-2
j_gene: TRBJ2-3
d_gene: TRBD2
abundance: NA
CDR3nt: TGTGCCAGCAGCCAGACTAGCGGAAAGGCAGATACGCAGTATTTT
CDR3aa: CASSQTSGKADTQYF

v_gene: TRBV28
j_gene: TRBJ2-7
d_gene: NA
abundance: NA
CDR3nt: TGTGCCAGCAGTATACAGGGAGCGCCCTACGAGCAGTACTTC
CDR3aa: CASSIQGAPYEQYF

v_gene: TRBV29-1
j_gene: TRBJ1-2
d_gene: NA
abundance: NA
CDR3nt: TGCAGCGTTGAATCGGCAGGGGATGGCTACACCTTC
CDR3aa: CSVESAGDGYTF

v_gene: TRBV10-1
j_gene: TRBJ2-1
d_gene: NA
abundance: NA
CDR3nt: TGCGCCAGCAGTGAGTCACAGGATGAGCAGTTCTTC
CDR3aa: CASSESQDEQFF

v_gene: TRBV2
j_gene: TRBJ2-1
d_gene: NA
abundance: NA
CDR3nt: TGTGCCAGCAGGAGCACCGTCCAGCAGTTCTTC
CDR3aa: CASRSTVQQFF

v_gene: TRBV4-1
j_gene: TRBJ1-1
d_gene: NA
abundance: NA
CDR3nt: TGCGCCAGCAGCCAGGGGGCTGGCACTGAAGCTTTCTTT
CDR3aa: CASSQGAGTEAFF

v_gene: TRBV7-2
j_gene: TRBJ2-2
d_gene: NA
abundance: NA
CDR3nt: TGTGCCAGCAGCCCCTATCACGACAAAAACACCGGGGAGCTGTTTTTT
CDR3aa: CASSPYHDKNTGELFF

v_gene: TRBV4-1
j_gene: TRBJ1-1
d_gene: TRBD1
abundance: once
CDR3nt: TGCGCCAGCAGCCAAGAGGACAGGGTCACTGAAGCTTTCTTT
CDR3aa: CASSQEDRVTEAFF

v_gene: TRBV10-3
j_gene: TRBJ2-3
d_gene: TRBD1
abundance: NA
CDR3nt: TGTGCCATCAGTGAGTCCCTGACAGGGGCTAGCACAGATACGCAGTATTTT
CDR3aa: CAISESLTGASTDTQYF

v_gene: TRBV5-5
j_gene: TRBJ2-5
d_gene: TRBD1
abundance: NA
CDR3nt: TGTGCCAGCAGCGACAGGGTTGGAGAGACCCAGTACTTC
CDR3aa: CASSDRVGETQYF

v_gene: TRBV21-1
j_gene: TRBJ2-7
d_gene: NA
abundance: NA
CDR3nt: TGTGCCAGCGAAGGGACCTTGGCGACGGGAGGTGTATCCTACGAGCAGTACTTC
CDR3aa: CASEGTLATGGVSYEQYF

v_gene: TRBV4-1
j_gene: TRBJ1-4
d_gene: NA
abundance: NA
CDR3nt: TGCGCCAGCAGCCCGGCTATGGGGCGAACTAATGAAAAACTGTTTTTT
CDR3aa: CASSPAMGRTNEKLFF

v_gene: TRBV6-1
j_gene: TRBJ1-2
d_gene: NA
abundance: NA
CDR3nt: TGTGCCAGCGTAACAGGGTTTTCAAACTATGGCTACACCTTC
CDR3aa: CASVTGFSNYGYTF

v_gene: TRBV28
j_gene: TRBJ1-5
d_gene: NA
abundance: NA
CDR3nt: TGTGCCAGCAGCAACTTCGGGTCCCCAAGGTCGAACCAGCATTTT
CDR3aa: CASSNFGSPRSNQHF

v_gene: TRBV6-5
j_gene: TRBJ1-2
d_gene: TRBD1
abundance: NA
CDR3nt: TGTGCCAGCAGTTTAAACGGACAGGGCTATGGCTACACCTTC
CDR3aa: CASSLNGQGYGYTF

v_gene: TRBV4-2
j_gene: TRBJ2-5
d_gene: TRBD2
abundance: NA
CDR3nt: TGTGCCAGCAGCCAAGAGGGACTAGCGGAACAAGAGACCCAGTACTTC
CDR3aa: CASSQEGLAEQETQYF

v_gene: TRBV30
j_gene: TRBJ2-1
d_gene: NA
abundance: once
CDR3nt: TGTGCCTGGACCACAGGGAGGGGGTACAATGAGCAGTTCTTC
CDR3aa: CAWTTGRGYNEQFF

v_gene: TRBV4-1
j_gene: TRBJ1-2
d_gene: NA
abundance: NA
CDR3nt: TGCGCCAGCAGCCTAGGGGATTATGGCTACACCTTC
CDR3aa: CASSLGDYGYTF

v_gene: TRBV2
j_gene: TRBJ1-1
d_gene: TRBD1
abundance: NA
CDR3nt: TGTGCCAGCGGAGTCGAGACAGGGTTTTTTGGCACTGAAGCTTTCTTT
CDR3aa: CASGVETGFFGTEAFF

v_gene: TRBV18
j_gene: TRBJ1-2
d_gene: NA
abundance: NA
CDR3nt: TGTGCCAGCTCACCAGAGCTTGCCTATGGCTACACCTTC
CDR3aa: CASSPELAYGYTF

v_gene: TRBV30
j_gene: TRBJ2-1
d_gene: TRBD2
abundance: NA
CDR3nt: TGTGCCTGGAGTCCTTTGGCTAGCGGGGGGGCCGATGAGCAGTTCTTC
CDR3aa: CAWSPLASGGADEQFF

v_gene: TRBV2
j_gene: TRBJ1-5
d_gene: TRBD1
abundance: NA
CDR3nt: TGTGCCAGCAGTGCCCAGGGGGCGAGGCAGCCCCAGCATTTT
CDR3aa: CASSAQGARQPQHF

v_gene: TRBV30
j_gene: TRBJ1-1
d_gene: NA
abundance: NA
CDR3nt: TGTGCCTGGAGTGTGGTCAGGGGACCCACTGAAGCTTTCTTT
CDR3aa: CAWSVVRGPTEAFF

v_gene: TRBV4-1
j_gene: TRBJ1-4
d_gene: TRBD1
abundance: NA
CDR3nt: TGCGCCAGCAGCCGATCCGGGACAGAAAATGAAAAACTGTTTTTT
CDR3aa: CASSRSGTENEKLFF

v_gene: TRBV10-3
j_gene: TRBJ2-1
d_gene: TRBD2
abundance: NA
CDR3nt: TGTGCCACCGCACTAGCGAGGTTGGGCGATGAGCAGTTCTTC
CDR3aa: CATALARLGDEQFF

v_gene: TRBV7-2
j_gene: TRBJ2-5
d_gene: TRBD2
abundance: once
CDR3nt: TGTGCCAGCAGCCAGCGGACTAGCGGGGGGGCAGGTCAGGAGACCCAGTACTTC
CDR3aa: CASSQRTSGGAGQETQYF

v_gene: TRBV7-8
j_gene: TRBJ1-5
d_gene: TRBD1
abundance: NA
CDR3nt: TGTGCCAGCAGCTTAGTGGAGGGGGCCGGCCAGCCCCAGCATTTT
CDR3aa: CASSLVEGAGQPQHF

v_gene: TRBV2
j_gene: TRBJ2-1
d_gene: TRBD1
abundance: NA
CDR3nt: TGTGCCAGCAGCCTACAGGGGGCCCCCTACAATGAGCAGTTCTTC
CDR3aa: CASSLQGAPYNEQFF

v_gene: TRBV19
j_gene: TRBJ1-3
d_gene: TRBD1
abundance: NA
CDR3nt: TGTGCCAGTAGTACCGGGACAGAGGAGAACACCATATATTTT
CDR3aa: CASSTGTEENTIYF

v_gene: TRBV7-8
j_gene: TRBJ1-3
d_gene: NA
abundance: NA
CDR3nt: TGTGCCAGCAGCTTAGAATCGGTCTCTGGAAACACCATATATTTT
CDR3aa: CASSLESVSGNTIYF

v_gene: TRBV6-1
j_gene: TRBJ2-3
d_gene: NA
abundance: NA
CDR3nt: TGTGCCAGCAGCAAAGCGGTTAACACAGATACGCAGTATTTT
CDR3aa: CASSKAVNTDTQYF

v_gene: TRBV7-9
j_gene: TRBJ2-5
d_gene: TRBD1
abundance: NA
CDR3nt: TGTGCCACAGAATTTACAGGGGAAGAGACCCAGTACTTC
CDR3aa: CATEFTGEETQYF

v_gene: TRBV5-1
j_gene: TRBJ1-4
d_gene: TRBD1
abundance: once
CDR3nt: TGCGCCAGCAGCCGGGCCGGGACAGGGGAAGAAAAACTGTTTTTT
CDR3aa: CASSRAGTGEEKLFF